This T cell receptor (beta chain) came from a study of CD8 T cells in Susac syndrome. With random hexamers, about 0.5 to 1 ug RNA was reverse transcribed. TCRdb re-called the immunoSEQ multiplex PCR reads with MiXCR, one entry per CDR3 protein. The repertoire consists of 250,000 to 300,000 distinct CDR3 sequences, with approximately 84% occurring once and the leading ten covering about 0.11%. CDR3 size: 14 residues. V dropped 3 bases and J dropped 5 bases, with 12 bases sitting between them. Looked up from germline, CDR1 is LGHDT and CDR2 is YNNKEL (reference sequence). Sequencing of TCR beta, carried out with a high-throughput approach, was applied to CD8+ and CD4+ T cells from the blood.

What was sequenced was CD8+ T cells from PBMCs. The V and J genes are TRBV3-1 and TRBJ2-3; either TRBD1 or TRBD2 may supply D (5 bases each). The TCR originated in a human donor with multiple sclerosis. The CDR3 DNA is TGTGCCAGCAGCCAGTTGGGGGTTTTAGATACGCAGTATTTT. It is translated as CASSQLGVLDTQYF.